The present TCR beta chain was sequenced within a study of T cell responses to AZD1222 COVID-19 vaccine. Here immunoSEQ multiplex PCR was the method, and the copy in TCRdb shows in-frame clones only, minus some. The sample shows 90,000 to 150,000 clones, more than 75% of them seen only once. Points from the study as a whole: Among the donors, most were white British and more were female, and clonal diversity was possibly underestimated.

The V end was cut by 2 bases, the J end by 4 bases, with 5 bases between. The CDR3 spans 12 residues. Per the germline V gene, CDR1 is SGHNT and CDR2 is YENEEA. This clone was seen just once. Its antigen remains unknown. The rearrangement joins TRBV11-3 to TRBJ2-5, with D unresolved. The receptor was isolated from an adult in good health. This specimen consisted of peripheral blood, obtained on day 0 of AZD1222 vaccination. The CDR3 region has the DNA TGTGCCAGCAGCTTATCGGGAGAGACCCAGTACTTC. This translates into CASSLSGETQYF.